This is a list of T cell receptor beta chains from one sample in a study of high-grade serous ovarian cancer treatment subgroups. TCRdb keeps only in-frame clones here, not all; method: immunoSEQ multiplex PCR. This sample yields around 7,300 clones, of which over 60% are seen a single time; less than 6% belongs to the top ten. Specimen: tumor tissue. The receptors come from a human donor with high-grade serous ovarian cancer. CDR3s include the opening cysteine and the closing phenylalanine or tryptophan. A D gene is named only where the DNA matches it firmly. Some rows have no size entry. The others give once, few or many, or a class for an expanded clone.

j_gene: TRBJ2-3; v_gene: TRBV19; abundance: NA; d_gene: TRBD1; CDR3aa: CASRTGTGGPDTQYF; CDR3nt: TGTGCCAGTAGGACCGGGACAGGGGGTCCAGATACGCAGTATTTT
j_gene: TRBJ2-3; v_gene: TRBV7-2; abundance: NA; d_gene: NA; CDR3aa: CASSLLDTQYF; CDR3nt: TGTGCCAGCAGCTTGTTAGATACGCAGTATTTT
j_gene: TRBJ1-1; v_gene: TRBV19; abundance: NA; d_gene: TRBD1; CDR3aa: CASRLRDRGLTRPMNTEAFF; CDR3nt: TGTGCCAGTAGACTCCGGGACAGGGGGCTTACAAGACCCATGAACACTGAAGCTTTCTTT
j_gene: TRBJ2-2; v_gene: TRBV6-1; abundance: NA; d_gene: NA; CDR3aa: CASTFTTIGELFF; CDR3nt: TGTGCCAGCACCTTTACAACCATAGGGGAGCTGTTTTTT
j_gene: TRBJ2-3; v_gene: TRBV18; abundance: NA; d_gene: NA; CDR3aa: CASSSGPAADTQYF; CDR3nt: TGTGCCAGCTCATCGGGCCCTGCGGCAGATACGCAGTATTTT
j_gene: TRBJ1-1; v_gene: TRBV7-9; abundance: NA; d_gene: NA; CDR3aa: CASSLLLGFTEAFF; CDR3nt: TGTGCCAGCAGCTTGCTGCTGGGGTTCACTGAAGCTTTCTTT
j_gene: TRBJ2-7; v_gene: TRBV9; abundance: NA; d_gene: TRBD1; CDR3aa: CASSEGQGLGRREQYF; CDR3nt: TGTGCCAGCAGCGAGGGACAGGGTCTTGGTCGGCGCGAGCAGTACTTC
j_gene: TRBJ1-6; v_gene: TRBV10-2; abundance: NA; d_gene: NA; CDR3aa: CASSEINSPLHF; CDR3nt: TGCGCCAGCAGTGAGATTAATTCACCCCTCCACTTT
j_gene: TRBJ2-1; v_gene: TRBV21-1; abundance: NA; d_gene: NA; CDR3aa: CASSRDTYNEQFF; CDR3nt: TGTGCCAGCAGCAGGGACACCTACAATGAGCAGTTCTTC
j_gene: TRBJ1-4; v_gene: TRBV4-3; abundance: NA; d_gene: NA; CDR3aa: CASSQDTGWVTNEKLFF; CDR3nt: TGCGCCAGCAGCCAAGATACGGGGTGGGTAACTAATGAAAAACTGTTTTTT
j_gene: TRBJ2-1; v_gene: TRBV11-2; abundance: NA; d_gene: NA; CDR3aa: CASSLAPSVQFF; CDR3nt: TGTGCCAGCAGCTTAGCCCCTTCGGTCCAGTTCTTC
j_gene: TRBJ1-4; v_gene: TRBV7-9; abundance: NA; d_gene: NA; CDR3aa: CASSLDQNEKLFF; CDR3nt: TGTGCCAGCAGCTTAGACCAGAATGAAAAACTGTTTTTT
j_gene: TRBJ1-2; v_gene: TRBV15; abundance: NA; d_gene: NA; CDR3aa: CATSIIQGPNYGYTF; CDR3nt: TGTGCCACCAGCATTATTCAGGGGCCTAACTATGGCTACACCTTC
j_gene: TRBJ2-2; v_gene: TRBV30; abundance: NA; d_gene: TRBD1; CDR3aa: CACDNRGAGELFF; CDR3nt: TGTGCCTGTGACAACAGGGGAGCCGGGGAGCTGTTTTTT
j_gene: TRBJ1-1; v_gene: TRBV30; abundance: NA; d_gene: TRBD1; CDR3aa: CAWSVDRDTEAFF; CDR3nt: TGTGCCTGGAGTGTAGACAGGGACACTGAAGCTTTCTTT
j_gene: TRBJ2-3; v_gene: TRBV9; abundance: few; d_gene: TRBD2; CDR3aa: CASSYRLAGGPSYF; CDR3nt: TGTGCCAGCAGCTATAGACTAGCGGGGGGGCCGTCGTATTTT
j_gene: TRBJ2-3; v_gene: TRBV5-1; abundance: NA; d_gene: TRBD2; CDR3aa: CASSWIRTSGDTSTDTQYF; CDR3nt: TGCGCCAGCAGCTGGATACGGACTAGCGGGGACACTAGCACAGATACGCAGTATTTT
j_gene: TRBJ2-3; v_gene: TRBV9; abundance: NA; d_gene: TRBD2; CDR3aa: CASNQRGANTDTQYF; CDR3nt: TGTGCCAGCAACCAGCGGGGGGCCAACACAGATACGCAGTATTTT
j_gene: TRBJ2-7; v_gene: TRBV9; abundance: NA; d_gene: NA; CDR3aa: CASSVSGTTNYEQYF; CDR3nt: TGTGCCAGCAGCGTAAGCGGGACAACAAACTACGAGCAGTACTTC
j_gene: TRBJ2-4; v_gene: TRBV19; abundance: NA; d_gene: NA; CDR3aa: CASSIRAKNIQYF; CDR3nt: TGTGCCAGTAGTATCAGGGCCAAAAACATTCAGTACTTC
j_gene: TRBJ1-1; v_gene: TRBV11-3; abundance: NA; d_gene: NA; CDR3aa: CASSPHSGNTEAFF; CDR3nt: TGTGCCAGCAGCCCCCATTCAGGAAACACTGAAGCTTTCTTT
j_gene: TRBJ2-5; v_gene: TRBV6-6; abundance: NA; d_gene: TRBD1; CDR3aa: CASSYRTGQETQYF; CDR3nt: TGTGCCAGCAGTTACAGGACAGGCCAAGAGACCCAGTACTTC
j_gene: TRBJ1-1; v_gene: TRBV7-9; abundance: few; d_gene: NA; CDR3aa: CASSLVVQNTEAFF; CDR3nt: TGTGCCAGCAGCTTAGTAGTCCAGAACACTGAAGCTTTCTTT
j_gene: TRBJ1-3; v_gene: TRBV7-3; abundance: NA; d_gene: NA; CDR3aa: CASSSSPGNTIYF; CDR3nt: TGTGCCAGCAGTTCCTCCCCTGGAAACACCATATATTTT
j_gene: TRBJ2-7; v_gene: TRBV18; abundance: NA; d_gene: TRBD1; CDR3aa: CASSTGTGLYEQYF; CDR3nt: TGTGCCAGCTCAACGGGGACAGGGCTCTACGAGCAGTACTTC
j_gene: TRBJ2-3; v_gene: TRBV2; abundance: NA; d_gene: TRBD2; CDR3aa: CASTLAGGTDTQYF; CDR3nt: TGTGCCAGCACTTTAGCGGGGGGCACAGATACGCAGTATTTT
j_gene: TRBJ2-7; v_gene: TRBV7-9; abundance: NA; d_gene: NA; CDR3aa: CASSLVTGGQYF; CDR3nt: TGTGCCAGCAGCTTAGTAACAGGCGGGCAGTACTTC
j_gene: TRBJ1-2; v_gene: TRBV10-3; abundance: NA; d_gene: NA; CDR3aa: CAITPYTEYGYTF; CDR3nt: TGTGCCATCACCCCCTACACAGAGTATGGCTACACCTTC
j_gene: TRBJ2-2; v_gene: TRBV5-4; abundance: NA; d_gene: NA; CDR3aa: CASSFLGTGELFF; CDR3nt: TGTGCCAGCAGCTTCCTTGGCACCGGGGAGCTGTTTTTT
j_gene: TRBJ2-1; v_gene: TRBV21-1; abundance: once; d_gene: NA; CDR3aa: CASSKALRTGEILYNEQFF; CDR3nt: TGTGCCAGCAGCAAAGCGCTCAGGACAGGGGAAATCTTATACAATGAGCAGTTCTTC
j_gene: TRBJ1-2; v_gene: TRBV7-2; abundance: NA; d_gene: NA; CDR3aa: CASSPGEVLIGYTF; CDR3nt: TGTGCCAGCAGCCCGGGGGAGGTCCTAATCGGCTACACCTTC
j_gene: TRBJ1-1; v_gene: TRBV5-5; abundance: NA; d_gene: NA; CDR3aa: CASSLDRAGQWNTEAFF; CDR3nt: TGTGCCAGCAGCTTGGATCGGGCGGGGCAATGGAACACTGAAGCTTTCTTT
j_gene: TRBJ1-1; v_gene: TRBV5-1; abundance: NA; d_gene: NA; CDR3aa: CASSLGAGTEAFF; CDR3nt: TGCGCCAGCAGCTTGGGCGCGGGCACTGAAGCTTTCTTT
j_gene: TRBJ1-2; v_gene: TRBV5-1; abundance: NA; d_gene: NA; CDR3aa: CASSALGDLNYGYTF; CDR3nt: TGCGCCAGCAGCGCCCTGGGGGATCTTAACTATGGCTACACCTTC
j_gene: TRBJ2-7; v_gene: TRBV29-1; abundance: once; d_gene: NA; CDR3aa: CSARLESSYEQYF; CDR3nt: TGCAGCGCCCGACTGGAGAGCTCCTACGAGCAGTACTTC
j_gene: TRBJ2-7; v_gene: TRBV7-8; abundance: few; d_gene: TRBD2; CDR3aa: CASSWTSGGFQVYEQYF; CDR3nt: TGTGCCAGCAGCTGGACTAGCGGGGGATTTCAAGTCTACGAGCAGTACTTC
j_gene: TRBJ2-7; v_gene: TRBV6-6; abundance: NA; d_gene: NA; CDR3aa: CASSPLGLTTYEQYF; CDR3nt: TGTGCCAGCAGCCCCCTGGGGCTCACCACCTACGAGCAGTACTTC
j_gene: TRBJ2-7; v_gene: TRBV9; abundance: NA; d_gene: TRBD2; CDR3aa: CASSSSGGISYEQYF; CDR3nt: TGTGCCAGCAGCTCTAGCGGGGGTATCTCCTACGAGCAGTACTTC
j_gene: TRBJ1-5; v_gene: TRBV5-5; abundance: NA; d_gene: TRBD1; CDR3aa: CASSLSGGLGQPQHF; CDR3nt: TGTGCCAGCAGCTTGTCAGGGGGTCTAGGTCAGCCCCAGCATTTT
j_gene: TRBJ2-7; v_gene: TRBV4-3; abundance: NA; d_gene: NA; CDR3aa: CASSQYDTTYEQYF; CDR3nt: TGCGCCAGCAGCCAATACGACACTACCTACGAGCAGTACTTC